This T cell receptor beta chain is from a study of beta chain features in type 1 diabetes (dated by TCRdb to the late 2010s). Study-level background: Mean age, gender distribution, total cell number and subset yield were not different between patients and healthy donors. Regulatory and stem cell-like memory subsets were isolated from only 8 patients and roughly eight healthy donors, whereas naive and central memory subsets came from all 28 donors. A total of some 100,000,000 sorted cells were examined across all samples, and a strong correlation was observed between cell number per subset and RNA yield. In the study, TCRB repertoires of sorted circulating CD4+ T cell subsets from recently diagnosed type 1 diabetes patients were compared with those of matched healthy donors.

Each donor gave one peripheral blood draw, averaging roughly 100 mL, which was collected into heparinised tubes. Naive, central memory, regulatory and stem cell-like memory CD4+ T cells were sorted on a BD FACSAria II using a panel including CD45RO, CCR7, CD25, CD127, CD95 and CD27. All sorted populations exceeded 95% purity. PBMCs were isolated immediately by Lymphoprep density gradient centrifugation and stained directly without culture. So that batch effects would be minimized, each experiment stained and sorted samples in pairs, pairing one healthy donor with one patient. There are a few counts of this clone. Its antigen target is currently unknown. There are no base qualities to consult, and no much larger clone falls within one base. The entire isolated RNA was reverse transcribed using the High Capacity cDNA Reverse Transcription Kit, and thus expressed TCRB transcripts were sequenced. Deep immunoSEQ sequencing was applied to naive, central memory and regulatory T cell samples, giving an average of around 4 million total reads per sample. Sorted cells were lysed in RLT buffer, and RNA was extracted using DNase-treated RNeasy Micro or Mini kits according to cell number. To prevent cross-contamination, every cell subset was processed on its own, while patient and healthy donor samples were processed together. TCRB sequences were amplified from cDNA with the immunoSEQ multiplex PCR, producing 87-bp fragments spanning the CDR3 region. Sequencing of the amplicons was performed on the Illumina HiSeq platform. The paper's data handling went like this. PCR bias was corrected computationally using synthetic template baselines, and reads within Hamming distance 2 were collapsed, with unmergeable singletons discarded. Reads were aligned to IMGT to assign V, D and J genes, CDR3 length, and insertions or deletions at six rearrangement sites. Within each subset, clonotype counts were normalized to sorted cell number, after which true diversity and Gini coefficients were computed with the tcR R package. The overlap coefficient, calculated on TCRB nucleotide sequences, was used to quantify repertoire sharing. The source is immuneACCESS, and TCRdb retained only in-frame sequences with V and J called. Part of the clones is not carried over; for the studies checked, unresolved V genes explain less than half of this, and the remainder is unexplained. Clone size and the V and J calls come from that table; the DNA yielded D and trimming. Counted in this sample were about 370,000 clones; over 9% of them appeared once. The ten top clones hold approximately 0.55% of the sample.

Reading from cysteine to phenylalanine, the CDR3 counts 13 amino acids. The only DNA kept is the CDR3, 39 bases in frame from the first base. In the germline V gene (reference sequence), CDR1 corresponds to LNHDA and CDR2 to SQIVND. Relative to germline, V is 4 bases shorter and J is 9 bases shorter, with 13 bases between their ends. The paper's findings and limits, for the study overall: Because cDNA was sequenced instead of genomic DNA, highly expressing activated cells could be over-represented, though the groups showed no difference in activation or CD3 levels. At VDJ recombination sites, patients with type 1 diabetes made fewer insertions and deleted more nucleotides, a pattern implying thymic rearrangement abnormalities. Type 1 diabetes patients showed a moderate but significant shortening of TCRB CDR3 length in all four CD4+ subsets. PCR might favor shorter templates, but patient and control samples were amplified and corrected together, so any skew would affect both groups equally. Because small numbers of individuals were included in the HLA sub-analyses, any influence of HLA type on TCRB rearrangement was left unresolved. Naive, central memory and regulatory TCRB repertoires appeared more similar among patients than among healthy donors.

This receptor chain uses TRBV19 and TRBJ2-1; the D gene is perhaps TRBD1 or TRBD2, as each covers 6 bases. This receptor was identified in a man aged 30 to 45 with type 1 diabetes. The sample consisted of central memory CD4+ T cells from blood. At the DNA level, the sequence is TGTGCCAGTAGTAGGCAACAGGGAGGTGAGCAGTTCTTC. Translated, this is CASSRQQGGEQFF.